One sample yielded the 15 T cell receptor beta chains listed below, sequenced in a study of blood T cell repertoires in COVID-19. The method was immunoSEQ multiplex PCR; TCRdb's version includes in-frame clones alone and lacks a portion of them. Here the sample spans about 110,000 clones, about 83% being singletons. The sample consisted of peripheral blood. The receptor source for this set is a woman in her sixties or seventies with acute or convalescent COVID-19.

This sequence joins TRBV7-2 and TRBJ2-1, with 10 bases lining up with TRBD1. V was clipped by 5 bases and J by 1 base; unmatched bases: 2. The CDR3 covers 15 residues. The V gene's germline CDR1 is SGHTA and CDR2 FQGNSA. This CDR3 reads CASSPGQGSYNEQFF. CDR3 in DNA: TGTGCCAGCAGCCCGGGACAGGGGTCCTACAATGAGCAGTTCTTC.

The CDR3 coding sequence is TGTGCCAGCTCCCCAGGAGAAATTGAAGCTTTCTTT. Its protein is CASSPGEIEAFF. This sequence joins TRBV18 and TRBJ1-1; D gene ambiguous. The germline V gene has CDR1 KGHSH and CDR2 LQKENI. The V and J ends lost 6 bases and 7 bases respectively, with 12 bases between them. This CDR3 contains 12 residues.

The rearrangement joins TRBV28 to TRBJ2-3; 8 bases map to TRBD2. V lost 5 bases to trimming and J lost 9 bases; unmatched junction nucleotides: 16. This CDR3 is 16 amino acids long. The V gene's germline CDR1 is MDHEN and CDR2 SYDVKM. This CDR3 reads CASSPTLGGLANTQYF. The CDR3 DNA follows: TGTGCCAGCAGTCCAACACTGGGTGGACTAGCCAACACGCAGTATTTT.

The rearrangement uses TRBV6-1 and TRBJ1-6, with TRBD1 matching over 8 bases. The V gene end was trimmed by 4 bases and the J gene end by 2 bases; junction bases not matched to a gene: 4. The CDR3 is 16 residues long. Germline lookup yields CDR1 MNHNS and CDR2 SASEGT. In DNA, the CDR3 is TGTGCCAGCAGTGGTGCAGGGGGCGCCTATAATTCACCCCTCCACTTT. It codes for CASSGAGGAYNSPLHF.

This clone was observed a handful of times. The rearrangement joins TRBV5-1 to TRBJ1-6; the match to TRBD1 covers 11 bases. The CDR3 covers 15 residues. From germline, CDR1 is SGHRS and CDR2 YFSETQ. After removal of 4 bases from V and 11 bases from J, the junction contained 8 bases not matched to a gene. In nucleotides, the CDR3 is TGCGCCAGCAGCAACGGACAGGGGGCCAGGGCACCCCTCCACTTT. This sequence encodes CASSNGQGARAPLHF.

In its sample, this clone was seen a few times. The rearrangement joins TRBV20-1 to TRBJ1-1; a weak D match, TRBD1 (5 bases). The CDR3 totals 15 residues. The V gene lost 3 bases and the J gene lost 2 bases, with 16 bases spanning the gap. Per germline, CDR1 DFQATT and CDR2 SNEGSKA (reference sequence). CDR3 nucleotides: TGCAGTGCTAGTCCGAGGCAGGGAACAAACACTGAAGCTTTCTTT. Its translation: CSASPRQGTNTEAFF.

V usage is TRBV6-5 and J usage is TRBJ1-6; D perhaps matches TRBD1 (5 bases). The CDR3 runs 13 residues. The ends were cut back, 6 bases at V and 7 bases at J, with 10 bases in the middle. CDR1 and CDR2 from the germline V gene are MNHEY and SVGAGI. The CDR3 region is CASSNGANSPLHF. CDR3 DNA: TGTGCCAGCAGCAATGGGGCGAATTCACCCCTCCACTTT.

V is TRBV5-1 and J is TRBJ1-3; D is possibly TRBD1 (5 bases). The V gene's germline CDR1 is SGHRS and CDR2 YFSETQ. This CDR3 has 15 residues. The V end lost 3 bases, the J end lost 4 bases, and 14 bases lay between the germline ends. CDR3 DNA sequence: TGCGCCAGCAGCTCGGTAGGGGACTCGGGAAACACCATATATTTT. This gives the protein CASSSVGDSGNTIYF.

V gene TRBV4-2 combines with J gene TRBJ1-2; TRBD1 matches 8 bases. The V segment lost 3 bases and the J segment 4 bases; nucleotides outside the gene matches: 7. The germline V gene has CDR1 LGHNA and CDR2 YNFKEQ. The CDR3 runs 15 residues. The CDR3 spells CASSHAAGGRYGYTF. CDR3 DNA: TGTGCCAGCAGCCACGCGGCAGGGGGCCGCTATGGCTACACCTTC.

Only a few counts were recorded for this clone. J is TRBJ2-3 and V is TRBV7-3; 11 bases align to TRBD2. The CDR3 is 13 residues long. The germline gives CDR1 SGHTA, CDR2 FQGTGA. The V segment lost 5 bases and the J segment 8 bases; nucleotides outside the gene matches: 3. CDR3 in amino acids: CASSLGTSGTQYF. In DNA, the CDR3 is TGTGCCAGCAGCCTCGGGACTAGCGGTACGCAGTATTTT.

V gene TRBV6-5 combines with J gene TRBJ2-5, with 7 nucleotides matching TRBD2. Unmatched junction bases numbered 4, after V lost 5 bases and J lost 1 base. The V gene's germline CDR1 is MNHEY and CDR2 SVGAGI. The CDR3 has 14 amino acids. Here the CDR3 DNA reads TGTGCCAGCAGTCCCGGACTAGGCCAAGAGACCCAGTACTTC. It encodes CASSPGLGQETQYF.

This clone was recorded many times. J is TRBJ1-3 and V is TRBV28; weak D call: TRBD1 (5 bases). V dropped 3 bases and J dropped 2 bases, with 14 bases sitting between them. The CDR3 runs to 16 residues. Germline V CDR1 and CDR2: MDHEN, SYDVKM. The CDR3 sequence: CASSFSRRGPGNTIYF. The DNA of the CDR3 is TGTGCCAGCAGTTTTTCCCGGAGGGGCCCTGGAAACACCATATATTTT.

This chain uses TRBV3-1 (or the pseudogene TRBV3-2) with TRBJ2-7; D is perhaps TRBD1 (6 bases). The germline gives CDR1 LGHDT, CDR2 YNNKEL (reference sequence). V shed 2 bases and J shed 4 bases, with 15 bases lying between them. This CDR3 spans 15 amino acids. The CDR3 loop is CASSQTGGIGYEQYF. For the CDR3, the DNA is TGTGCCAGCAGCCAAACTGGGGGCATCGGGTACGAGCAGTACTTC.

This clone was counted once. The chain carries TRBV6-5 and TRBJ1-2, with unresolved D. Trimming removed 7 bases from V and 8 bases from J, with 17 bases in between. The germline gives CDR1 MNHEY, CDR2 SVGAGI. This CDR3 region has 13 residues. In nucleotides, the CDR3 is TGTGCCAGCACAACAGCTTCGTTTGTCGGCTACACCTTC. It encodes CASTTASFVGYTF.

The chain joins TRBV29-1 to TRBJ1-5, with D unclear. The CDR3 totals 12 residues. V was pared by 0 bases and J by 6 bases, with 6 bases between. The germline V gene has CDR1 SQVTM and CDR2 ANQGSEA. CDR3 nucleotide sequence: TGCAGCGTTGAAGATCCGGGTCAGCCCCAGCATTTT. This gives the protein CSVEDPGQPQHF. The whole variable domain, remainder taken from reference TRBV29-1 and TRBJ1-5, is SAVISQKPSRDICQRGTSLTIQCQVDSQVTMMFWYRQQPGQSLTLIATANQGSEATYESGFVIDKFPISRPNLTFSTLTVSNMSPEDSSIYLCSVEDPGQPQHFGDGTRLSIL.